This TCR beta chain is from a study of EBV T-cell therapy then PD-1 blockade in nasopharyngeal carcinoma. Worth noting for this clone: The antigen remains undetermined.

Time point here: 266 days after commencement of treatment, after nivolumab therapy. Treatment defined: AdE1-LMPpoly-expanded autologous EBV-specific T-cell therapy followed by anti-PD-1 nivolumab. The protocol was immunoSEQ multiplex PCR, while the TCRdb copy is restricted to in-frame clones and leaves out a portion. The data contain over 20,000 clones, about 88% of them singletons. This CDR3 region has 14 residues. Trimming at V came to 4 bases and at J to 5 bases, leaving 6 bases not matched to a gene. This rearrangement joins TRBV23-1 to TRBJ2-7; 9 positions agree with TRBD1. TRBV23-1 is noted as an ORF with a role that remains uncertain. This TCR was sampled from a man aged 40-55 years with nasopharyngeal carcinoma. Specimen: CD8+ T cells from blood, collected at roughly day 270 from a patient whose treatment included autologous EBV-specific T cells and nivolumab. The CDR3: CASSPRTGDDEQYF. Here the CDR3 DNA reads TGCGCCAGCAGTCCCCGGACAGGGGACGACGAGCAGTACTTC.